The entry below describes one TCR beta chain. This sample is part of a study of CD8 T cells in Susac syndrome. The V gene lost 5 bases and the J gene lost 0 bases, with 8 bases spanning the gap. The CDR3 totals 13 residues. Germline loops: CDR1 SGHKS, CDR2 YYEKEE (reference sequence). Sequencing of TCR beta was undertaken in CD8+ and CD4+ T cells derived from blood. RNA in amounts of roughly 0.5 to 1 ug was reverse transcribed with random hexamers. Via MiXCR, TCRdb re-called the immunoSEQ multiplex PCR reads, giving one row per CDR3 protein. This sample has about 150,000 distinct CDR3 sequences, with approximately 96% found just once.

Sequencing was done on a sample of CD8+ T cells from PBMCs. The sequence was collected from a human donor with multiple sclerosis. This chain joins TRBV5-5 and TRBJ1-1; possible D gene TRBD1, 5 bases. This chain's CDR3 is CASRRDLNTEAFF. In DNA form, the CDR3 reads TGTGCCAGCAGGAGGGACTTGAACACTGAAGCTTTCTTT.